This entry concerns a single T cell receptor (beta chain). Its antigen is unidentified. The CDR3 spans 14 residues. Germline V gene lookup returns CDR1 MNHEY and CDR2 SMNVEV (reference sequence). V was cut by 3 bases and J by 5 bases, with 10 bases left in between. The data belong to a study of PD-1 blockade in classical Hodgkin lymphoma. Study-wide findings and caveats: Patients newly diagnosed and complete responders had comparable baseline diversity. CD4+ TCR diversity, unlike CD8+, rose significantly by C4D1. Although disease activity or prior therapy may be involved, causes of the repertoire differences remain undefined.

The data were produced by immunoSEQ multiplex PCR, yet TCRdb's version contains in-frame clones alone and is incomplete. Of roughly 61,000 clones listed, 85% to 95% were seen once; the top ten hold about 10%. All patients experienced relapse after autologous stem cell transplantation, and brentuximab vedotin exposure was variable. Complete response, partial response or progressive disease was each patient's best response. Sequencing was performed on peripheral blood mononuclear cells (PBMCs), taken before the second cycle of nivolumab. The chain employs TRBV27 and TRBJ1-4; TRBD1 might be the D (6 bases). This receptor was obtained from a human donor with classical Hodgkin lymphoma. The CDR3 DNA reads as TGTGCCAGCAGTTTTCAGGGGACAAATGAAAAACTGTTTTTT. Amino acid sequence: CASSFQGTNEKLFF.